This T cell receptor beta chain was observed in a study of shared clonotypes between healthy human individuals (dated by TCRdb to 2020 to 2022). Regarding the research as a whole: The cohort included three men and two women between 18 and 49 years of age. The study deeply sequenced blood TCR repertoires of about 5 healthy adults to estimate repertoire size and the extent of clonotype sharing between individuals. Libraries were prepared and TCR repertoires were sequenced by different laboratories using diverse techniques, in order to increase sequencing depth and limit assay-specific biases. For each donor, CD4 naive and CD4 memory were each run on three plates, CD8 naive on two plates, and CD8 memory on one plate. Each donor's leukapheresis produced roughly between roughly 0.85 and 10 billion PBMCs.

Donors were healthy HIV-negative adults with no recently reported acute infections or vaccinations. Every donor was a Caucasian adult residing in Nashville, Tennessee, USA. Magnetic negative selection was used to enrich CD4+ T cells, after which naive cells were positively selected on CD45RA and the negative fraction became the memory subset. Blood was collected by leukapheresis, and PBMCs were isolated by Ficoll-Histopaque density gradient centrifugation and then cryopreserved in liquid nitrogen vapor phase. Analytical flow cytometry was used to check the purity and quantity of each magnetically sorted T cell population. Genomic DNA was isolated from every sorted fraction and measured by UV absorbance on a Nanodrop 2000c. Using the deep immunoSEQ assay, multiplex PCR amplified TCR CDR3 regions from genomic DNA. Extracted genomic DNA from each cell subset was distributed evenly across all wells of several immunoSEQ 96-well plates, and each plate was treated as a replicate. For sorted subsets, each replicate PCR was loaded with 200 ng genomic DNA, equivalent to 30,000 or so T cell genomes. Purified libraries were quantified with a Qubit 3.0 fluorometer, sized on a Bioanalyzer 2100, and re-quantified with the KAPA Library Quantification kit. Every immunoSEQ 96-well plate was sequenced on a separate single-read 150-cycle Illumina NextSeq 550 flow cell. The authors' pipeline ran thus. The immunoSEQ output contained only junctional sequences without quality scores, so filtering could not match that applied to full-length reads. To assign V/J genes and CDR3, sequences were annotated against IMGT germline references using PyIR, a Python wrapper for IgBLAST v1.9. Reads with weak V/J assignments (E-value above 1e-6), missing CDR3, stop codons, out-of-frame junctions, or ambiguous translated residues were removed. A V3J clonotype was defined by an identical inferred V gene, J gene, and CDR3 amino acid sequence. To compute the percentage overlap between repertoires, the number of shared unique clonotypes was divided by the size of the smaller repertoire. Repertoire richness was assessed with RTK rarefaction, the Chao1 estimator, and Recon v2.1 estimates of unobserved clonotypes. Generation probabilities for all TCRbeta clonotypes obtained by the gDNA method from a handful of donors were computed using OLGA. The clones in this table, taken by TCRdb from immuneACCESS, are in-frame only. Not every clone is retained; where verified, under half of the shortfall comes from an unresolved V gene, and the cause of the rest is unknown. Clonal size and the V and J genes are those of that table, whereas D and trimming came from the DNA. The sample contains roughly 2.2 million clones, about 90% of them found a single time. Of the sample, around 0.38% falls within the top ten clones.

Inclusive of the bounding cysteine and phenylalanine, the CDR3 is 15 residues long. Only the CDR3 portion is preserved as DNA: 45 bases, with reading frame beginning at the first base. CDR1 and CDR2 are read off the germline V gene as MDHEN and SYDVKM. V is cut back by 6 bases and J by 0 bases, with 8 bases in the junction unmatched. The investigation overall reported the following: Clonotypes shared by all four sorted-subset donors showed higher generation probabilities than non-shared clonotypes. Even with the large sequencing depth, rarefaction of the sorted-subset datasets indicated that sequencing was incomplete. Pairwise subsampling indicated that sequencing depth was expected to affect the degree of clonotype sharing among donors. Approximately 4.8% of naive CD4, 3.5% of naive CD8, 2% to 2.5% of memory CD4, and 0.4% of memory CD8 clonotypes were shared across several donors. Naive subsets generally had larger estimated clonotype richness than memory subsets did. Sampling was restricted to blood, and TCR repertoires in tissue are likely to differ from TCR repertoires in blood. Because the study included only a small number of donors, the genetic and exposure-history diversity represented was limited.

On this clone: Its target antigen remains unknown. No quality values exist for individual bases; no much larger clone is one base distant.

The sequence was collected from a man aged 18 to 30 in good health. Some clones in this sample may be carry-over from other donors' samples. Sequenced material: naive CD4+ T cells from PBMCs. The sample's cell subset or site label, decoded: CD45RA+ positively selected. Here the chain combines TRBV28 and TRBJ2-7; 7 bases in the middle match TRBD1. DNA sequence: TGTGCCAGCAGGACTGGACAGGCCCTCTCCTACGAGCAGTACTTC. Translated, this gives CASRTGQALSYEQYF.